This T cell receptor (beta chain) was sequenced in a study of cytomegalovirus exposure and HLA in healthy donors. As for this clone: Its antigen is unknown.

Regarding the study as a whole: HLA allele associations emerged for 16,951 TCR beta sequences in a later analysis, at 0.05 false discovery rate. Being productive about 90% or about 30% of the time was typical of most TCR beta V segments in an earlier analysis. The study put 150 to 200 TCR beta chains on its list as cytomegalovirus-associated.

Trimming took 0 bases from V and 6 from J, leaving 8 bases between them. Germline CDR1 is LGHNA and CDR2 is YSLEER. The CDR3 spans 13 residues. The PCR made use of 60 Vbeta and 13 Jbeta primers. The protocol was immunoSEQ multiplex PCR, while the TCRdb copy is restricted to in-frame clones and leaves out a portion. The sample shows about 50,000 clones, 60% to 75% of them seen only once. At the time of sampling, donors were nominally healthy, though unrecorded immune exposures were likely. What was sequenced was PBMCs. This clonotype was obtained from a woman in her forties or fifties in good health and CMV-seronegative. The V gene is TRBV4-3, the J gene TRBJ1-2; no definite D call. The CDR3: CASSQDRRDGYTF. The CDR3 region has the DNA TGCGCCAGCAGCCAAGATCGGCGGGATGGCTACACCTTC.